These 19 T cell receptor beta chains were sequenced from one sample in a study of shared clonotypes between healthy human individuals (dated by TCRdb to 2018 to 2020). Library prep was done by the immunoSEQ multiplex PCR assay. TCRdb re-hosts the immuneACCESS table, in-frame sequences only. Its copies lack some clones; in the studies checked, an unresolved V gene accounts for under half of them, and the cause for the rest is not known. In this sample the table shows about 2 million clones, roughly 94% of which occur a single time. The top ten constitute 0.1% to 0.15% of the sample. The sample consisted of naive CD4+ T cells sorted from blood. This sample's cell subset or site label indicates: CD45RA+ positively selected. Receptors were obtained from a man between 18 and 35 years old in good health.

The J gene is TRBJ2-7, the V gene TRBV9; 11 positions match TRBD2. V lost 4 bases, J lost 2 bases, and 14 bases stayed unmatched. The CDR3 has 18 residues. Germline CDR1 SGDLS, CDR2 YYNGEE. The DNA of the CDR3 is TGTGCCAGCAGCTTGACCCCCCTACTAGCGGGAGTCACCTACGAGCAGTACTTC. It translates to CASSLTPLLAGVTYEQYF.

Here the CDR3 DNA reads TGTGCCTGGAGTGGTAGCGATTATAATGAAAAACTGTTTTTT. Its translation: CAWSGSDYNEKLFF. The chain has TRBV30 and TRBJ1-4, with D unclear. From germline, CDR1 is GTSNPN and CDR2 SVGIG (reference sequence). This CDR3 comprises 14 residues. Trimming shortened V by 1 base and J by 4 bases, and 10 bases separated the two germline ends.

The chain carries TRBV11-1 and TRBJ2-7; 11 bases map to TRBD1. V lost 6 bases, J lost 4 bases, and 8 bases stayed unmatched. The V gene's germline CDR1 is SGHAT and CDR2 FQDESV (reference sequence). The CDR3 has 15 residues. Here the CDR3 DNA reads TGTGCCAGCAGTCGGGACAGGGGGTTGCCTTACGAGCAGTACTTC. Its protein is CASSRDRGLPYEQYF. The variable domain in full, completed from reference TRBV11-1 and TRBJ2-7, reads EAEVAQSPRYKITEKSQAVAFWCDPISGHATLYWYRQILGQGPELLVQFQDESVVDDSQLPKDRFSAERLKGVDSTLKIQPAELGDSAMYLCASSRDRGLPYEQYFGPGTRLTVT.

This chain joins TRBV5-6 and TRBJ1-3, with 8 bases lining up with TRBD1. V lost 2 bases to trimming and J lost 4 bases; unmatched junction nucleotides: 5. Germline V gene data show CDR1 as SGHDT and CDR2 as YYEEEE. CDR3 length: 15 amino acids. The CDR3 DNA reads as TGTGCCAGCAGCTTTCCGGGACAGGCGGGAAACACCATATATTTT. It codes for CASSFPGQAGNTIYF.

The chain is built from TRBV10-1 and TRBJ2-3, with a weak D call TRBD2 (6 bases). The germline CDR1 and CDR2 sequences are WNHNN and SYGVQD (reference sequence). The CDR3 is made up of 14 amino acids. V shed 5 bases and J shed 2 bases, with 11 bases lying between them. The CDR3 bases are TGCGCCAGCAGTTGGGCGGGATACACAGATACGCAGTATTTT. Translation gives CASSWAGYTDTQYF.

The gene calls are TRBV28 and TRBJ1-2; 7 bases match TRBD1. V was clipped by 10 bases and J by 2 bases; unmatched bases: 7. The CDR3 runs 13 residues. Germline V CDR1 and CDR2: MDHEN, SYDVKM. This chain's CDR3 is CAINRDSNYGYTF. CDR3 in DNA: TGTGCCATCAACCGGGACAGCAACTATGGCTACACCTTC.

This chain joins TRBV5-1 and TRBJ2-5, with D tentatively TRBD2 (6 bases). The CDR3 runs to 14 residues. The germline gives CDR1 SGHRS, CDR2 YFSETQ. Trimming took off 7 bases at V and 1 base at J, with 14 bases between the two ends. The DNA of the CDR3 is TGCGCCAGCGAGGACGGGAGTGGCCAAGAGACCCAGTACTTC. Translated, it gives CASEDGSGQETQYF.

The rearrangement uses TRBV25-1 and TRBJ2-3; TRBD1 matches 8 bases. Germline V gives CDR1 MGHDK, CDR2 SYGVNS. The V segment lost 3 bases and the J segment 5 bases; nucleotides outside the gene matches: 13. CDR3 length equals 17 residues. As DNA, the CDR3 is TGTGCCAGCAGTGAGCCCTCCCCAGGGGGCCTCGGAGATACGCAGTATTTT. This gives the protein CASSEPSPGGLGDTQYF.

The chain couples TRBV2 to TRBJ1-3; TRBD1 aligns across 7 bases. The junction had 2 bases not matched to a gene; V was cut back by 5 bases and J by 4 bases. The CDR3 runs 13 residues. CDR1 and CDR2 (germline): SNHLY, FYNNEI. In DNA, the CDR3 is TGTGCCAGCAGTACAGGGGTAGGAAACACCATATATTTT. It is translated as CASSTGVGNTIYF.

This chain joins TRBV10-3 and TRBJ2-7; a weak D match, TRBD2 (6 bases). In germline, CDR1 is ENHRY, CDR2 SYGVKD. V dropped 8 bases and J dropped 5 bases, with 16 bases sitting between them. The CDR3 covers 13 residues. The CDR3 nucleotides are TGTGCCATCCTCAACGGGAGTGTCCACGAGCAGTACTTC. Protein product: CAILNGSVHEQYF.

The rearrangement joins TRBV10-3 to TRBJ1-1; no definite D call. The CDR3 has 13 residues. The germline V and J ends were trimmed by 4 bases and 1 base, with 7 bases remaining between them. In germline, CDR1 is ENHRY, CDR2 SYGVKD. The CDR3 reads CAISGWENTEAFF. The CDR3 nucleotides are TGTGCCATCAGTGGGTGGGAGAACACTGAAGCTTTCTTT.

A remark on this clone: This sample also contains other DNA sequences that code for the same CDR3. The V and J genes are TRBV11-2 and TRBJ2-1, with no clear D. CDR3 length equals 12 residues. Trimming took 8 bases from V and 7 from J, leaving 12 bases between them. The germline CDR1 and CDR2 sequences are SGHAT and FQNNGV. The CDR3 coding sequence is TGTGCCAGCTCCCCTTGGGGTAATGAGCAGTTCTTC. Residues: CASSPWGNEQFF.

The gene calls are TRBV12-5 and TRBJ1-3; tentative D call: TRBD1 (5 bases). The ends were cut back, 2 bases at V and 4 bases at J, with 18 bases in the middle. The germline CDR1 and CDR2 sequences are LGHNT and FRNRAP. The CDR3 is 17 amino acids. Here the CDR3 DNA reads TGTGCTAGTGGTTTGCGGTACGGGGCAGGGCTGGGAAACACCATATATTTT. As protein: CASGLRYGAGLGNTIYF.

The chain couples TRBV18 to TRBJ1-1; D is undetermined. Germline assignment: CDR1 KGHSH and CDR2 LQKENI. The length of the CDR3 is 14 residues. Deletions cut 3 bases from V and 7 bases from J, with 15 bases between. CDR3 protein: CASSPGRTRDEAFF. The CDR3 DNA sequence: TGTGCCAGCTCACCGGGGAGGACTCGGGATGAAGCTTTCTTT.

The V gene is TRBV6-5, the J gene TRBJ1-1, with 7 bases aligning to TRBD1. Losses at the gene ends were 7 bases for V and 4 bases for J; bases not matched to a gene: 6. This CDR3 comprises 13 residues. Looked up from germline, CDR1 is MNHEY and CDR2 is SVGAGI. The CDR3 here is CASTAGGITEAFF. As DNA, the CDR3 is TGTGCCAGCACTGCAGGGGGGATCACTGAAGCTTTCTTT.

The rearrangement uses TRBV10-1 and TRBJ2-3, with no clear D. The CDR3 runs 14 residues. CDR1 and CDR2 from the germline V gene are WNHNN and SYGVQD (reference sequence). Trimming removed 5 bases at V and 2 bases at J, with 11 bases between. DNA for the CDR3: TGCGCCAGCAGTAGTCCGGGTTCCACAGATACGCAGTATTTT. As protein: CASSSPGSTDTQYF.

This clone was detected once. The chain recombines TRBV29-1 with TRBJ2-2; D might be TRBD1 or TRBD2, each matching 5 bases. This CDR3 region has 18 residues. The germline V gene encodes CDR1 SQVTM and CDR2 ANQGSEA. V was shortened by 3 bases and J by 2 bases, with 22 bases between the two germline ends. CDR3 bases: TGCAGCGTTGACCCCGCCGTGGGACCGATGCTAAACACCGGGGAGCTGTTTTTT. Amino acid sequence: CSVDPAVGPMLNTGELFF.

In regard to this clone: The sample holds other DNA sequences that translate to the same CDR3. The rearrangement joins TRBV5-1 to TRBJ2-7, with 8 nucleotides matching TRBD1. This CDR3 is built from 14 residues. Germline CDR1 is SGHRS and CDR2 is YFSETQ. V lost 4 bases, J lost 1 base, and 4 bases stayed unmatched. CDR3 bases: TGCGCCAGCAGCGCCGGACAGGGATCCTACGAGCAGTACTTC. This translates into CASSAGQGSYEQYF.

This clone was counted ten times or more. Other DNA sequences in the same sample also yield this CDR3. This rearrangement joins TRBV18 to TRBJ2-1, with D uncertain. Germline V CDR1 and CDR2: KGHSH, LQKENI. CDR3 length equals 11 residues. Trimming shortened V by 3 bases and J by 10 bases, and 7 bases separated the two germline ends. The CDR3 is CASSPQDEQFF. CDR3 sequence (DNA): TGTGCCAGCTCACCGCAGGACGAGCAGTTCTTC. Based on the CDR3 plus reference TRBV18 and TRBJ2-1, the full variable domain is NAGVMQNPRHLVRRRGQEARLRCSPMKGHSHVYWYRQLPEEGLKFMVYLQKENIIDESGMPKERFSAEFPKEGPSILRIQQVVRGDSAAYFCASSPQDEQFFGPGTRLTVL.